This entry lists 29 T cell receptor beta chains sequenced from one sample in a study of blood T cell repertoires in COVID-19. Measured with immunoSEQ multiplex PCR; TCRdb has only the in-frame clones, and not every one. The sample has fewer than 700,000 clones; about 89% are singletons. Sequences were obtained from peripheral blood. Receptors originate from a woman between 50 and 59 years old with COVID-19, enrolled during active disease.

The chain carries TRBV5-5 and TRBJ2-2; TRBD1 agrees at 7 bases. Per the germline V gene, CDR1 is SGHKS and CDR2 is YYEKEE (reference sequence). The CDR3 totals 14 residues. V gave up 10 bases and J gave up 0 bases; unmatched junction bases: 6. CDR3 sequence: CAGRQGTNTGELFF. The CDR3 nucleotides are TGTGCCGGAAGACAGGGTACGAACACCGGGGAGCTGTTTTTT.

This rearrangement joins TRBV11-2 to TRBJ2-7, with a possible D match to TRBD2 (6 bases). Germline assignment: CDR1 SGHAT and CDR2 FQNNGV. CDR3 length equals 16 residues. V was clipped by 0 bases and J by 1 base, with 13 bases between them. CDR3 sequence reads: CASSLDTGDGSYEQYF. The CDR3 region has the DNA TGTGCCAGCAGCTTAGATACGGGGGACGGGTCCTACGAGCAGTACTTC.

This chain links TRBV6-1 with TRBJ1-3; D perhaps matches TRBD1 (5 bases). Germline CDR1 and CDR2: MNHNS and SASEGT. This CDR3 comprises 16 residues. Trimming stripped 2 bases from V and 4 bases from J, with 15 bases between. The CDR3 reads CASSETGLLAGNTIYF. CDR3 bases: TGTGCCAGCAGTGAAACAGGTCTTCTTGCGGGAAACACCATATATTTT.

This chain links TRBV19 with TRBJ1-1, with 8 bases identical to TRBD1. Losses at the gene ends were 7 bases for V and 8 bases for J; bases not matched to a gene: 12. Germline CDR1 LNHDA, CDR2 SQIVND (reference sequence). This CDR3 is 14 amino acids long. The chain's CDR3 is CASTPDRVVLEAFF. The CDR3 DNA reads as TGTGCCAGTACCCCGGACAGGGTGGTCCTCGAAGCTTTCTTT.

The CDR3 DNA sequence: TGTGCCAGCAGTTTCATTAACTATGGCTACACCTTC. This codes for CASSFINYGYTF. The chain uses TRBV12-3 or TRBV12-4 and TRBJ1-2, with D hard to call. Trimming removed 3 bases at V and 1 base at J, with 3 bases between. This CDR3 comprises 12 residues.

The J gene is TRBJ1-6, the V gene TRBV3-1 (or the pseudogene TRBV3-2), with unresolved D. The CDR3 is made up of 15 amino acids. V was pared by 4 bases and J by 7 bases, with 14 bases between. Germline-derived CDR1 and CDR2 are LGHDT and YNNKEL (reference sequence). DNA of the CDR3: TGTGCCAGCAGCCCCCCTGTCTCTACCAATTCACCCCTCCACTTT. As protein: CASSPPVSTNSPLHF.

The chain uses TRBV5-1 and TRBJ1-1; D is uncertain. Looked up from germline, CDR1 is SGHRS and CDR2 is YFSETQ. The CDR3 is 15 residues long. The V and J ends lost 0 bases and 4 bases respectively, with 13 bases between them. The CDR3: CASSLESPRSTEAFF. The CDR3 DNA reads TGCGCCAGCAGCTTGGAGAGCCCCCGGAGCACTGAAGCTTTCTTT.

This chain links TRBV7-9 with TRBJ1-4; 8 bases fit TRBD1. The CDR3 runs to 15 residues. With 5 bases clipped from V and 7 bases from J, the junction kept 9 bases outside the gene matches. Germline V gives CDR1 SEHNR, CDR2 FQNEAQ (reference sequence). The CDR3: CASSPPGGGREKLFF. The CDR3 region has the DNA TGTGCCAGCAGCCCGCCAGGGGGCGGGCGTGAAAAACTGTTTTTT.

This clone was seen just once. CDR3 loop: CASSLGLAGGLEEQFF. CDR3 nucleotides: TGTGCCAGCAGCTTAGGGTTAGCGGGGGGGCTGGAGGAGCAGTTCTTC. This sequence joins TRBV7-2 and TRBJ2-1, with 11 bases aligning to TRBD2. The junction had 9 bases not matched to a gene; V was cut back by 1 base and J by 10 bases. The CDR3 is made up of 16 amino acids. Germline V gene lookup returns CDR1 SGHTA and CDR2 FQGNSA.

This chain joins TRBV18 and TRBJ2-4, with a weak D call TRBD1 (5 bases). V was cut by 3 bases and J by 1 base, with 10 bases left in between. The germline CDR1 and CDR2 sequences are KGHSH and LQKENI. The CDR3 covers 15 residues. CDR3 loop: CASSPGPGAKNIQYF. CDR3 bases: TGTGCCAGCTCACCGGGGCCAGGCGCCAAAAACATTCAGTACTTC.

This chain connects TRBV11-2 to TRBJ1-4; 11 bases are a match to TRBD1. The V segment lost 5 bases and the J segment 7 bases; nucleotides outside the gene matches: 3. CDR1 and CDR2 (germline): SGHAT, FQNNGV. This CDR3 is 14 amino acids long. CDR3 protein: CASSRTGGGEKLFF. CDR3 in DNA: TGTGCCAGCAGCCGGACAGGGGGCGGTGAAAAACTGTTTTTT.

The chain uses TRBV5-8 and TRBJ1-1, with 10 nucleotides matching TRBD1. With V trimmed by 0 bases and J by 4 bases, 12 bases remained unmatched. CDR1 is SGHTS and CDR2 is YDEGEE in the germline V gene. The CDR3 sequence is 18 residues long. The CDR3 reads CASSLARRDRGGTTEAFF. The CDR3 nucleotides read TGTGCCAGCAGCTTGGCGCGTAGGGACAGGGGTGGTACCACTGAAGCTTTCTTT. Based on the CDR3 plus reference TRBV5-8 and TRBJ1-1, the full variable domain is EAGVTQSPTHLIKTRGQQATLRCSPISGHTSVYWYQQALGLGLQFLLWYDEGEERNRGNFPPRFSGRQFPNYSSELNVNALELEDSALYLCASSLARRDRGGTTEAFFGQGTRLTVV.

This chain uses TRBV5-1 with TRBJ2-3; D is possibly TRBD1 (6 bases). There are 15 residues in the CDR3. V was trimmed by 3 bases and J by 3 bases, leaving 14 bases between them. Per germline, CDR1 SGHRS and CDR2 YFSETQ. The CDR3 DNA follows: TGCGCCAGCAGCTCCCCCGGCAGGGGAACAGATACGCAGTATTTT. This translates into CASSSPGRGTDTQYF.

V gene TRBV13 combines with J gene TRBJ1-3; 8 nucleotides match TRBD1. CDR3 length: 16 amino acids. Germline V gives CDR1 PRHDT, CDR2 FYEKMQ (reference sequence). V shed 4 bases, J shed 0 bases, and the junction held 5 bases outside the gene matches. In DNA form, the CDR3 reads TGTGCCAGCAGCTGGGGGGGACAGGTCTCTGGAAACACCATATATTTT. Translating gives CASSWGGQVSGNTIYF.

DNA of the CDR3: TGTGCCAGCAGGCTAAGGGAGGACACTGAAGCTTTCTTT. The encoded protein is CASRLREDTEAFF. This rearrangement joins TRBV12-3 or TRBV12-4 to TRBJ1-1; no clear D. Trimming took 6 bases from V and 3 from J, leaving 11 bases between them. This CDR3 has 13 amino acids.

The genes are TRBV5-1 and TRBJ1-1, with no clear D. Germline V CDR1 and CDR2: SGHRS, YFSETQ. This CDR3 is 14 amino acids long. V lost 6 bases and J lost 2, with 14 bases in between. The chain's CDR3 is CASKTNSANTEAFF. Written as DNA, the CDR3 is TGCGCCAGCAAAACTAATTCAGCAAACACTGAAGCTTTCTTT. The entire variable domain, with the rest obtained from reference TRBV5-1 and TRBJ1-1, is as follows: KAGVTQTPRYLIKTRGQQVTLSCSPISGHRSVSWYQQTPGQGLQFLFEYFSETQRNKGNFPGRFSGRQFSNSRSEMNVSTLELGDSALYLCASKTNSANTEAFFGQGTRLTVV.

The chain joins TRBV6-5 to TRBJ2-7; D ambiguous. V dropped 2 bases and J dropped 6 bases, with 8 bases sitting between them. There are 12 residues in the CDR3. CDR1 is MNHEY and CDR2 is SVGAGI in the germline V gene. CDR3: CASSYVHGEQYF. The CDR3, as DNA: TGTGCCAGCAGTTACGTCCACGGCGAGCAGTACTTC.

The chain is built from TRBV7-3 and TRBJ2-1; the match to TRBD2 covers 13 bases. Per the germline V gene, CDR1 is SGHTA and CDR2 is FQGTGA. CDR3 length: 16 amino acids. J lost 4 bases, V lost 5 bases, and 5 bases had no gene match. This chain's CDR3 is CASSPTSGGTYNEQFF. CDR3 in DNA: TGTGCCAGCAGCCCGACTAGCGGGGGGACATACAATGAGCAGTTCTTC.

This clone was recorded once. The gene calls are TRBV5-4 and TRBJ1-1; D possibly corresponds to TRBD1 (5 bases). The V gene lost 4 bases and the J gene lost 3 bases, with 10 bases spanning the gap. CDR3 size: 13 residues. Germline-derived CDR1 and CDR2 are SGHNT and YYREEE (reference sequence). The CDR3 coding sequence is TGTGCCAGCAGCCGGCAAGGGGACACTGAAGCTTTCTTT. It encodes CASSRQGDTEAFF.

This rearrangement joins TRBV9 to TRBJ1-3, with 7 bases lining up with TRBD1. V shed 4 bases, J shed 0 bases, and the junction held 10 bases outside the gene matches. The CDR3 runs 17 residues. The germline V gene has CDR1 SGDLS and CDR2 YYNGEE. The CDR3 is CASSPRQGFSSGNTIYF. CDR3 coding DNA: TGTGCCAGCAGCCCCAGACAGGGCTTCTCCTCTGGAAACACCATATATTTT.

In this sample, this clone turned up once. The V call is TRBV5-1, the J call TRBJ1-4; perhaps TRBD1 as D (5 bases). CDR3 length: 15 residues. Trimming left V 3 bases short and J 5 bases short, with 14 bases between. Per germline, CDR1 SGHRS and CDR2 YFSETQ. CDR3 protein: CASSSRGGINEKLFF. The CDR3 DNA is TGCGCCAGCAGCTCGCGTGGGGGGATAAATGAAAAACTGTTTTTT. Filled out from reference TRBV5-1 and TRBJ1-4, the complete variable domain reads KAGVTQTPRYLIKTRGQQVTLSCSPISGHRSVSWYQQTPGQGLQFLFEYFSETQRNKGNFPGRFSGRQFSNSRSEMNVSTLELGDSALYLCASSSRGGINEKLFFGSGTQLSVL.

The chain joins TRBV10-1 to TRBJ1-1; D is perhaps TRBD1 (5 bases). The CDR3 is made up of 15 amino acids. The V end was cut by 4 bases, the J end by 6 bases, with 18 bases between. The germline V gene has CDR1 WNHNN and CDR2 SYGVQD (reference sequence). The CDR3 nucleotides are TGCGCCAGCAGTGCCTCGGACAAGGGTTCTTCTGAAGCTTTCTTT. Protein: CASSASDKGSSEAFF.

This rearrangement joins TRBV2 to TRBJ1-1, with no clear D. The CDR3 covers 14 residues. The germline CDR1 and CDR2 sequences are SNHLY and FYNNEI. Deletions cut 0 bases from V and 1 base from J, with 6 bases between. CDR3 protein: CASSEAGGNTEAFF. CDR3 nucleotides: TGTGCCAGCAGTGAAGCGGGAGGGAACACTGAAGCTTTCTTT.

The chain has TRBV6-1 and TRBJ2-3, with TRBD2 matching over 16 bases. The J segment lost 5 bases and the V segment lost 0 bases, leaving 2 bases of the junction unmatched. The CDR3 has 17 amino acids. Germline-derived CDR1 and CDR2 are MNHNS and SASEGT. CDR3 sequence (DNA): TGTGCCAGCAGTGAAGCGGGACTAGCGGGGGGGCAAGATACGCAGTATTTT. Its translation: CASSEAGLAGGQDTQYF.

The gene calls are TRBV7-8 and TRBJ1-6; 10 nucleotides agree with TRBD1. V shed 5 bases, J shed 10 bases, and the junction held 5 bases outside the gene matches. Germline CDR1 reads SGHVS; CDR2 reads FQNEAQ. CDR3 length: 14 amino acids. The CDR3 sequence is CASSPGTGESPLHF. The CDR3, as DNA: TGTGCCAGCAGCCCCGGGACAGGGGAATCACCCCTCCACTTT.

V and J are TRBV18 and TRBJ2-6, with D perhaps TRBD1 (6 bases). In germline, CDR1 is KGHSH, CDR2 LQKENI. Trimming left V 6 bases short and J 2 bases short, with 14 bases between. There are 16 residues in the CDR3. The CDR3 loop is CASSPGAGAGANVLTF. CDR3 nucleotides: TGTGCCAGCTCCCCAGGGGCTGGGGCTGGGGCCAACGTCCTGACTTTC.

J is TRBJ1-3 and V is TRBV18; TRBD1 agrees at 8 bases. CDR3 size: 16 residues. V was clipped by 2 bases and J by 4 bases; unmatched bases: 7. CDR1 is KGHSH, CDR2 LQKENI, per germline. The DNA for the CDR3 is TGTGCCAGCTCACCAGACGGACAGGGATACGGAAACACCATATATTTT. Translated: CASSPDGQGYGNTIYF.

This clone came up once. The chain links TRBV24-1 to TRBJ2-7; weak D call: TRBD1 (6 bases). V was cut by 3 bases and J by 2 bases, with 13 bases left in between. This CDR3 has 15 residues. Germline-derived CDR1 and CDR2 are KGHDR and SFDVKD. The CDR3 here is CATSDNRESPYEQYF. The CDR3 nucleotides read TGTGCCACCAGTGATAACAGGGAAAGTCCCTACGAGCAGTACTTC.

This chain connects TRBV5-6 to TRBJ2-1; 14 bases agree with TRBD2. The germline V gene has CDR1 SGHDT and CDR2 YYEEEE. V trimming: 3 bases; J trimming: 9 bases; junction bases outside the gene matches: 11. This CDR3 is 17 amino acids long. Written as DNA, the CDR3 is TGTGCCAGCAGCTCCCTCGATGGGACTAGCGGGGGAGGTGAGCAGTTCTTC. Its protein product is CASSSLDGTSGGGEQFF.